This T cell receptor (beta chain) was captured in a study of identical twins. Findings of the study overall: There was more out-of-frame TCR alpha sharing in monozygotic twins than models estimated. A lower insertion count was a feature of abundant cord blood beta clonotypes, with no such feature in memory repertoires.

Trimming cost V 2 bases and J 4 bases, with 12 bases left between them. The CDR3 consists of 14 residues. Germline CDR1 ENHRY, CDR2 SYGVKD. Each cDNA held unique molecular identifiers, and template switching gave it a universal primer site. From the 5' RACE reads, TCRdb called clonotypes with MiXCR, one entry per CDR3 protein. Here the sample spans approximately 230,000 distinct CDR3 sequences, around 15% being singletons. On this clonotype itself: No antigen is known for it.

Every donor was a healthy Caucasian. V gene TRBV10-3 combines with J gene TRBJ2-7; D remains unclear. The clonotype was recovered from a young woman in good health. The sample comprised memory (CD45RO+) T cells sorted from blood. For the CDR3, the DNA is TGTGCCATCAGTGAGGTAGGCCGCTCGTACGAGCAGTACTTC. Translating gives CAISEVGRSYEQYF.